This record covers a single T cell receptor (beta chain). The data are from a study of response to subunit inactivated influenza vaccine. Trimming cost V 4 bases and J 0 bases, with 16 bases left between them. There are 16 residues in the CDR3. CDR1 LGHDT and CDR2 YNNKEL come from the germline V gene (reference sequence). TCRdb fed the RT-PCR reads into MiXCR, producing one record per CDR3 protein. The sample includes 650,000 to 850,000 distinct CDR3 sequences, roughly 13% of them seen just once. This receptor was taken from a middle-aged man who received an inactivated influenza vaccine. The chain uses TRBV3-1 and TRBJ2-7; TRBD2 might be the D (5 bases). This sample comprised PBMCs from blood, obtained roughly 15 days before vaccination. The CDR3 sequence is CASSRDTGVSSYEQYF. The CDR3 coding sequence is TGTGCCAGCAGCCGTGACACCGGGGTGAGCTCCTACGAGCAGTACTTC.